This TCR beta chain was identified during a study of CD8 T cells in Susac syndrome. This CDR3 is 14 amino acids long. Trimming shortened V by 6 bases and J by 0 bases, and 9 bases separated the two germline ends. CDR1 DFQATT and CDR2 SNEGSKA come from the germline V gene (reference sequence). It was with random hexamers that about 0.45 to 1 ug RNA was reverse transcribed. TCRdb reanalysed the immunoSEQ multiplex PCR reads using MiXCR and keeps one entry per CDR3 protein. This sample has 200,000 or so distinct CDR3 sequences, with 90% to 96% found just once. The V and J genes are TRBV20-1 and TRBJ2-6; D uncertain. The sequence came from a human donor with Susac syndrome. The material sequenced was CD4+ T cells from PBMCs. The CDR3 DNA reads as TGCAGTGCCAGTTCGTCCTCTGGGGCCAACGTCCTGACTTTC. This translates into CSASSSSGANVLTF.